The rows below give T cell receptor beta chains drawn from one sample of a study of blood T cell repertoires in COVID-19. Generated by immunoSEQ multiplex PCR, the TCRdb table keeps only in-frame clones and is missing some. The table lists 200,000 to 300,000 clones, about four fifths of them singletons, with about 9.5% in the top ten. The sample consisted of peripheral blood. The receptors originated from a woman of 80 years or more with acute or convalescent COVID-19. CDR3s include the opening cysteine and the closing phenylalanine or tryptophan. The order of the fields is V gene, clone size, D gene, J gene, CDR3 protein, CDR3 DNA. A D gene is named only where the DNA matches it firmly. Clone sizes are given selectively: once, few, many, or a class where the clone is expanded.

TRBV18	once	-	TRBJ1-1	CASSPPLTDSAEAFF	TGTGCCAGCTCACCACCCTTGACAGATTCCGCTGAAGCTTTCTTT
TRBV6-1	-	-	TRBJ1-1	CASSLRPTGNTEAFF	TGTGCCAGCAGTCTCCGCCCAACAGGGAACACTGAAGCTTTCTTT
TRBV10-1	-	TRBD1	TRBJ2-2	CASSEADRRNTGELFF	TGCGCCAGCAGTGAGGCGGACAGGAGGAACACCGGGGAGCTGTTTTTT
TRBV18	-	-	TRBJ1-4	CASAISSNEKLFF	TGTGCCAGCGCCATTAGTTCGAATGAAAAACTGTTTTTT
TRBV3-1/TRBV3-2	-	-	TRBJ2-7	CASSLPLGEQYF	TGTGCCAGCAGCCTACCTCTAGGCGAGCAGTACTTC
TRBV5-6	-	TRBD1	TRBJ1-1	CASRDRPTQNTEAFF	TGTGCCAGCCGGGACAGGCCCACTCAGAACACTGAAGCTTTCTTT
TRBV5-6	once	TRBD1	TRBJ2-1	CASSLVSGGSYNEQFF	TGTGCCAGCAGCTTGGTGTCAGGGGGCTCCTACAATGAGCAGTTCTTC
TRBV3-1/TRBV3-2	-	-	TRBJ1-2	CASSPGVLEYGYTF	TGTGCCAGCAGCCCAGGGGTACTGGAGTATGGCTACACCTTC
TRBV2	-	TRBD1	TRBJ2-5	CASRRDRQYLQETQYF	TGTGCCAGCAGACGGGACAGACAGTACCTCCAAGAGACCCAGTACTTC
TRBV7-2	-	TRBD1	TRBJ1-5	CASSHPGGNQPQHF	TGTGCCAGCAGCCACCCAGGGGGGAATCAGCCCCAGCATTTT